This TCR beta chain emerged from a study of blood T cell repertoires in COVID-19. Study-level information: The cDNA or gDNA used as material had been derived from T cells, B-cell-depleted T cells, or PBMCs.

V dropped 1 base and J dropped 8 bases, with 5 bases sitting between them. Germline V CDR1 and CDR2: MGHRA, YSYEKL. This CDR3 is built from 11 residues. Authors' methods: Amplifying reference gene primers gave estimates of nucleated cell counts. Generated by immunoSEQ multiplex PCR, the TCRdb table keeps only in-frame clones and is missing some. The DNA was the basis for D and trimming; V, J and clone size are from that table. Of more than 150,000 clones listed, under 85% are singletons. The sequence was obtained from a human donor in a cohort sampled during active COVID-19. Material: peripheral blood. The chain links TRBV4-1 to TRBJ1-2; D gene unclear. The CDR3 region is CASSQGHGYTF. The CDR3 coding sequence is TGCGCCAGCAGCCAAGGACACGGCTACACCTTC.